This entry concerns a single T cell receptor beta chain. The data belong to a study of OX40 agonist ivuxolimab in advanced cancers. Produced via immunoSEQ multiplex PCR; TCRdb's table is partial and in-frame only. The sample contains 69,000 or so clones, approximately 92% of which appear only once. This material consisted of CD4+ or CD8+ T cells sorted from blood, taken in a trial of the OX40 agonist ivuxolimab. The sequence was collected from an adult with an advanced solid tumor such as melanoma, head and neck, liver or kidney cancer.

The CDR3 nucleotides read TGTGCCAGCAGCCCGGCTCTAAACAATGAAAAACTGTTTTTT. Translated: CASSPALNNEKLFF. The gene calls are TRBV7-9 and TRBJ1-4; D unresolved. V was pared by 5 bases and J by 5 bases, with 12 bases between. This CDR3 region has 14 residues. Germline lookup yields CDR1 SEHNR and CDR2 FQNEAQ (reference sequence). Combining the CDR3 with reference TRBV7-9 and TRBJ1-4 gives the whole variable domain DTGVSQNPRHKITKRGQNVTFRCDPISEHNRLYWYRQTLGQGPEFLTYFQNEAQLEKSRLLSDRFSAERPKGSFSTLEIQRTEQGDSAMYLCASSPALNNEKLFFGSGTQLSVL.